This is a list of T cell receptor beta chains from one sample in a study of blood T cell repertoires in COVID-19. Generated by immunoSEQ multiplex PCR, the TCRdb table keeps only in-frame clones and is missing some. The repertoire consists of about 170,000 clones, with around four fifths occurring once and the leading ten covering 13% to 15%. Sequenced sample: peripheral blood. These TCRs come from a woman in her 70s with COVID-19, enrolled during active disease. The CDR3 runs from the conserved cysteine through the conserved F or W. A D gene is named only where the DNA matches it firmly. The size entry is marked missing in some rows and otherwise reads once, few, many or a size class.

J gene: TRBJ2-5; V gene: TRBV6-5; clone size: .; D gene: TRBD2; CDR3 length: 13; CDR3 DNA: TGTGCCACGACTAGCGGGATGGAAGAGACCCAGTACTTC; CDR3 protein: CATTSGMEETQYF
J gene: TRBJ2-3; V gene: TRBV28; clone size: .; D gene: TRBD2; CDR3 length: 16; CDR3 DNA: TGTGCCAGCAGTTTTGGACTAGCGTCAAGCACAGATACGCAGTATTTT; CDR3 protein: CASSFGLASSTDTQYF
J gene: TRBJ2-3; V gene: TRBV9; clone size: .; D gene: .; CDR3 length: 13; CDR3 DNA: TGTGCCAGCAGCGCAGAGGGGAGGGATACGCAGTATTTT; CDR3 protein: CASSAEGRDTQYF
J gene: TRBJ1-5; V gene: TRBV3-1/TRBV3-2; clone size: .; D gene: TRBD1; CDR3 length: 15; CDR3 DNA: TGTGCCAGCAGCCAGGGGACAGAAGGCAATCAGCCCCAGCATTTT; CDR3 protein: CASSQGTEGNQPQHF
J gene: TRBJ1-2; V gene: TRBV28; clone size: .; D gene: .; CDR3 length: 13; CDR3 DNA: TGTGCCAGCAGCCCCGGAGCGGCCTATGGCTACACCTTC; CDR3 protein: CASSPGAAYGYTF
J gene: TRBJ2-3; V gene: TRBV27; clone size: once; D gene: TRBD2; CDR3 length: 20; CDR3 DNA: TGTGCCAGCAGCTCAAGGGGGGTCACTAGCGGGAGGGAATTCACAGATACGCAGTATTTT; CDR3 protein: CASSSRGVTSGREFTDTQYF
J gene: TRBJ1-2; V gene: TRBV18; clone size: once; D gene: TRBD1; CDR3 length: 16; CDR3 DNA: TGTGCCAGCTCCCCCGCAATGGTGGGGACAGGGTATGGCTACACCTTC; CDR3 protein: CASSPAMVGTGYGYTF
J gene: TRBJ1-1; V gene: TRBV20-1; clone size: few; D gene: .; CDR3 length: 10; CDR3 DNA: TGCAGTGCTAGTCGGGTTGAAGCTTTCTTT; CDR3 protein: CSASRVEAFF
J gene: TRBJ2-7; V gene: TRBV7-2; clone size: .; D gene: TRBD2; CDR3 length: 14; CDR3 DNA: TGTGCCAGCAGCTTACTCGCGGGAGCGGGCGAGCAGTACTTC; CDR3 protein: CASSLLAGAGEQYF
J gene: TRBJ2-5; V gene: TRBV28; clone size: .; D gene: TRBD1; CDR3 length: 15; CDR3 DNA: TGTGCCAGCAGTCAGACAGGGGCCCCCGAAGAGACCCAGTACTTC; CDR3 protein: CASSQTGAPEETQYF
J gene: TRBJ2-3; V gene: TRBV9; clone size: .; D gene: TRBD2; CDR3 length: 15; CDR3 DNA: TGTGCCAGCAGCGTAGGGACTAGCATCACAGATACGCAGTATTTT; CDR3 protein: CASSVGTSITDTQYF
J gene: TRBJ2-2; V gene: TRBV7-2; clone size: .; D gene: .; CDR3 length: 16; CDR3 DNA: TGTGCCAGCAGCTTAGCGTGGGGACTTAACACCGGGGAGCTGTTTTTT; CDR3 protein: CASSLAWGLNTGELFF
J gene: TRBJ1-5; V gene: TRBV27; clone size: .; D gene: .; CDR3 length: 15; CDR3 DNA: TGTGCCAGCAGTTTATCGATGGGGGGGTGGCAGCCCCAGCATTTT; CDR3 protein: CASSLSMGGWQPQHF
J gene: TRBJ1-5; V gene: TRBV6-4; clone size: .; D gene: TRBD1; CDR3 length: 16; CDR3 DNA: TGTGCCAGCAGGATCATCAGGGGGACTGGCAATCAGCCCCAGCATTTT; CDR3 protein: CASRIIRGTGNQPQHF
J gene: TRBJ1-6; V gene: TRBV27; clone size: .; D gene: TRBD1; CDR3 length: 18; CDR3 DNA: TGTGCCAGCTTCATTAGCCGGGACAGGGGCTCCTATAATTCACCCCTCCACTTT; CDR3 protein: CASFISRDRGSYNSPLHF
J gene: TRBJ2-2; V gene: TRBV7-3; clone size: once; D gene: TRBD2; CDR3 length: 18; CDR3 DNA: TGTGCCAGCAGCTTAACCTTACTAGCGGGGGGATTCACCGGGGAGCTGTTTTTT; CDR3 protein: CASSLTLLAGGFTGELFF
J gene: TRBJ1-1; V gene: TRBV19; clone size: .; D gene: .; CDR3 length: 15; CDR3 DNA: TGTGCCAGTAGGGGGAGTCGAAATTCAAACACTGAAGCTTTCTTT; CDR3 protein: CASRGSRNSNTEAFF
J gene: TRBJ1-5; V gene: TRBV27; clone size: .; D gene: TRBD1; CDR3 length: 15; CDR3 DNA: TGTGCCAGCAGCCTCTCCGGGACAGTTGATCAGCCCCAGCATTTT; CDR3 protein: CASSLSGTVDQPQHF
J gene: TRBJ2-6; V gene: TRBV19; clone size: .; D gene: TRBD1; CDR3 length: 17; CDR3 DNA: TGTGCCAGTAGGGGGGACAGGTCGCCCTCTGGGGCCAACGTCCTGACTTTC; CDR3 protein: CASRGDRSPSGANVLTF
J gene: TRBJ1-2; V gene: TRBV9; clone size: .; D gene: TRBD1; CDR3 length: 16; CDR3 DNA: TGTGCCAGCAGCGTAGACCCCTCGACAGGGGGTAAGGGCTACACCTTC; CDR3 protein: CASSVDPSTGGKGYTF
J gene: TRBJ1-2; V gene: TRBV6-2/TRBV6-3; clone size: once; D gene: .; CDR3 length: 16; CDR3 DNA: TGTGCCAGCAGCCCTACCCGAGGACCAGGGAACTATGGCTACACCTTC; CDR3 protein: CASSPTRGPGNYGYTF
J gene: TRBJ2-5; V gene: TRBV5-4; clone size: .; D gene: TRBD2; CDR3 length: 16; CDR3 DNA: TGTGCCAGCAGCTCCGGGACTAGCGGGAGCCAAGAGACCCAGTACTTC; CDR3 protein: CASSSGTSGSQETQYF
J gene: TRBJ1-4; V gene: TRBV7-2; clone size: .; D gene: .; CDR3 length: 15; CDR3 DNA: TGTGCCAGCAGCCCCAAGACTAGGACTAATGAAAAACTGTTTTTT; CDR3 protein: CASSPKTRTNEKLFF
J gene: TRBJ2-5; V gene: TRBV14; clone size: .; D gene: .; CDR3 length: 15; CDR3 DNA: TGTGCCAGCAGCCGAGAATTGACGGGACACGAGACCCAGTACTTC; CDR3 protein: CASSRELTGHETQYF
J gene: TRBJ2-1; V gene: TRBV6-1; clone size: .; D gene: .; CDR3 length: 16; CDR3 DNA: TGTGCCAGCAGCGAAAGCAGGGTTAACGTATACAATGAGCAGTTCTTC; CDR3 protein: CASSESRVNVYNEQFF
J gene: TRBJ1-3; V gene: TRBV27; clone size: .; D gene: TRBD1; CDR3 length: 17; CDR3 DNA: TGTGCCAGCAGCATGTCCGGGACAGGGTCAGGAGGAAACACCATATATTTT; CDR3 protein: CASSMSGTGSGGNTIYF
J gene: TRBJ2-2; V gene: TRBV6-6; clone size: .; D gene: .; CDR3 length: 14; CDR3 DNA: TGTGCCAGCAGTCAGGGGTTGGTCACCGGGGAGCTGTTTTTT; CDR3 protein: CASSQGLVTGELFF
J gene: TRBJ2-1; V gene: TRBV15; clone size: .; D gene: TRBD2; CDR3 length: 17; CDR3 DNA: TGTGCCACCAGCAGAAATCCCGGGCAGCGGGAGGACAATGAGCAGTTCTTC; CDR3 protein: CATSRNPGQREDNEQFF
J gene: TRBJ2-7; V gene: TRBV6-5; clone size: .; D gene: TRBD2; CDR3 length: 15; CDR3 DNA: TGTGCCAGCAGTCTTAGCGGGAGGGCCTTCAACGAGCAGTACTTC; CDR3 protein: CASSLSGRAFNEQYF
J gene: TRBJ2-3; V gene: TRBV11-2; clone size: .; D gene: .; CDR3 length: 15; CDR3 DNA: TGTGCCAGCAGCTTAAGCAGGGGAAGCACAGATACGCAGTATTTT; CDR3 protein: CASSLSRGSTDTQYF
J gene: TRBJ2-5; V gene: TRBV6-1; clone size: .; D gene: TRBD2; CDR3 length: 17; CDR3 DNA: TGTGCCAGCAGTGAAGGTCGCGGGGGGGGCCGGGGAGAGACCCAGTACTTC; CDR3 protein: CASSEGRGGGRGETQYF
J gene: TRBJ1-1; V gene: TRBV30; clone size: .; D gene: TRBD1; CDR3 length: 16; CDR3 DNA: TGTGCCTGGGGGCGGACAGGTCGGGGTTGGGACACTGAAGCTTTCTTT; CDR3 protein: CAWGRTGRGWDTEAFF
J gene: TRBJ1-2; V gene: TRBV18; clone size: .; D gene: .; CDR3 length: 15; CDR3 DNA: TGTGCCAGCTCACCAATAAACGCAGTCAACTATGGCTACACCTTC; CDR3 protein: CASSPINAVNYGYTF
J gene: TRBJ1-5; V gene: TRBV6-5; clone size: few; D gene: .; CDR3 length: 15; CDR3 DNA: TGTGCCAGCAGTTACTCCGGCAGGGAAGATCAGCCCCAGCATTTT; CDR3 protein: CASSYSGREDQPQHF
J gene: TRBJ1-5; V gene: TRBV19; clone size: .; D gene: .; CDR3 length: 15; CDR3 DNA: TGTGCCAGTAGTACGATGGGACTCTCTGATCAGCCCCAGCATTTT; CDR3 protein: CASSTMGLSDQPQHF
J gene: TRBJ2-5; V gene: TRBV3-1/TRBV3-2; clone size: .; D gene: .; CDR3 length: 15; CDR3 DNA: TGTGCCAGCAGCCAAGATATGAGACTAAAAGAGACCCAGTACTTC; CDR3 protein: CASSQDMRLKETQYF
J gene: TRBJ2-1; V gene: TRBV6-5; clone size: .; D gene: TRBD2; CDR3 length: 16; CDR3 DNA: TGTGCCAGCAGTTACTCGAGGGACTACTCCTACAATGAGCAGTTCTTC; CDR3 protein: CASSYSRDYSYNEQFF
J gene: TRBJ2-2; V gene: TRBV5-1; clone size: .; D gene: TRBD1; CDR3 length: 15; CDR3 DNA: TGCGCCAGCAGCTTGGGCCAGGGGGTAACCGGGGAGCTGTTTTTT; CDR3 protein: CASSLGQGVTGELFF